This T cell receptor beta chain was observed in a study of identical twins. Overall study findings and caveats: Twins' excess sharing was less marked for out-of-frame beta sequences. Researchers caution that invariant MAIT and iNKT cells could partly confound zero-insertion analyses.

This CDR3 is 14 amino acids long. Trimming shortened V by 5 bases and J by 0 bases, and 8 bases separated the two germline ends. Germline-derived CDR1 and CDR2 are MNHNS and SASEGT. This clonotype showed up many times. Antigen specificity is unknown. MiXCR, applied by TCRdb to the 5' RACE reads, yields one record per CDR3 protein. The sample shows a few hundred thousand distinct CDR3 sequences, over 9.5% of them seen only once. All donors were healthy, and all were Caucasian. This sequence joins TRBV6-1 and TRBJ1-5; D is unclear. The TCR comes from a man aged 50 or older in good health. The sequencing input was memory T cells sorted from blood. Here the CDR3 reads CASSLKISNQPQHF. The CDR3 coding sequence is TGTGCCAGCAGTCTCAAGATTAGCAATCAGCCCCAGCATTTT.